The 14 T cell receptor beta chains below all came from one sample that was sequenced in a study of blood T cell repertoires in COVID-19. Generated by immunoSEQ multiplex PCR, the TCRdb table keeps only in-frame clones and is missing some. This sample has 25,000 to 35,000 clones; roughly 85% occur once, and the top ten carry around 6.6%. Sequenced sample: peripheral blood. The receptors stem from a man in his fifties or sixties with active COVID-19.

The chain joins TRBV29-1 to TRBJ1-2, with 8 bases aligning to TRBD1. J gave up 2 bases and V 4 bases, and 3 bases lay outside the gene matches. CDR1 SQVTM and CDR2 ANQGSEA come from the germline V gene. This CDR3 region has 13 residues. In nucleotides, the CDR3 is TGCAGCGTTGGACAGGGGCTAAACTATGGCTACACCTTC. This sequence encodes CSVGQGLNYGYTF.

The V call is TRBV12-3 or TRBV12-4, the J call TRBJ1-5; unclear D gene. Trimming cost V 3 bases and J 5 bases, with 8 bases left between them. This CDR3 region has 13 residues. Here the CDR3 DNA reads TGTGCCAGCAGTTTTCAACAATATCAGCCCCAGCATTTT. Encoded protein: CASSFQQYQPQHF.

This clone was picked up one time. The chain couples TRBV3-1 (or the pseudogene TRBV3-2) to TRBJ2-7; 14 bases fit TRBD2. The CDR3 spans 20 residues. CDR1 and CDR2 (germline): LGHDT, YNNKEL (reference sequence). The junction had 16 bases not matched to a gene; V was cut back by 2 bases and J by 4 bases. This chain's CDR3 is CASSQIPGLAGVGSLYEQYF. The DNA of the CDR3 is TGTGCCAGCAGCCAAATACCGGGACTAGCGGGAGTGGGTTCTTTGTACGAGCAGTACTTC.

The chain links TRBV7-3 to TRBJ2-2; D perhaps matches TRBD2 (5 bases). Germline V gene data show CDR1 as SGHTA and CDR2 as FQGTGA. V dropped 5 bases and J dropped 4 bases, with 17 bases sitting between them. This CDR3 region has 16 residues. The CDR3 spells CASSKSAAEFTGELFF. The CDR3, as DNA: TGTGCCAGCAGCAAATCCGCAGCGGAATTCACCGGGGAGCTGTTTTTT.

V is TRBV6-6 and J is TRBJ2-7, with 7 bases fitting TRBD2. Germline trimming cut 5 bases from V and 2 bases from J; bases unmatched to any gene: 15. The CDR3 has 17 amino acids. CDR1 MNHNY and CDR2 SVGAGI come from the germline V gene (reference sequence). The CDR3 sequence: CASSRRGVRGDTYEQYF. The CDR3 DNA sequence: TGTGCCAGCAGTCGACGAGGGGTTCGGGGGGATACCTACGAGCAGTACTTC.

The chain joins TRBV6-5 to TRBJ2-2, with D maybe TRBD1 (5 bases). V shed 4 bases and J shed 4 bases, with 13 bases lying between them. The length of the CDR3 is 15 residues. CDR1 and CDR2 (germline): MNHEY, SVGAGI. The CDR3 loop reads CASSLYRLGTGELFF. In DNA form, the CDR3 reads TGTGCCAGCAGTTTATACAGGCTCGGCACCGGGGAGCTGTTTTTT.

The V call is TRBV10-3, the J call TRBJ2-1; 13 positions match TRBD2. V was pared by 8 bases and J by 7 bases, with 2 bases of the junction left unmatched. The CDR3 loop spans 13 amino acids. Per germline, CDR1 ENHRY and CDR2 SYGVKD. CDR3 protein: CAIGTSGNNEQFF. DNA for the CDR3: TGTGCCATCGGGACTAGCGGGAATAATGAGCAGTTCTTC.

J is TRBJ2-7 and V is TRBV6-1; no definite D call. Trimming shortened V by 2 bases and J by 2 bases, and 7 bases separated the two germline ends. There are 13 residues in the CDR3. Germline V gene data show CDR1 as MNHNS and CDR2 as SASEGT. As DNA, the CDR3 is TGTGCCAGCAGTGAATCGTTCCCCTACGAGCAGTACTTC. Its protein is CASSESFPYEQYF.

Details on this clone: Other DNA sequences from this sample encode an identical CDR3 as well. The CDR3 region is CASSSPTSGYNEQFF. In nucleotides, the CDR3 is TGTGCCAGCAGCTCTCCGACTAGCGGATACAATGAGCAGTTCTTC. The chain employs TRBV7-3 and TRBJ2-1, with 9 bases aligning to TRBD2. V dropped 4 bases and J dropped 4; count of bases not matched to a gene: 5. The CDR3 sequence is 15 residues long. Germline lookup yields CDR1 SGHTA and CDR2 FQGTGA.

This chain joins TRBV5-1 and TRBJ1-2; D may be TRBD1 (5 bases). The germline V and J ends were trimmed by 4 bases and 8 bases, with 24 bases remaining between them. The CDR3 consists of 16 residues. Germline loops: CDR1 SGHRS, CDR2 YFSETQ. The CDR3 sequence is CASSKGDGGATGGYTF. The CDR3 DNA sequence: TGCGCCAGCAGCAAAGGGGACGGGGGAGCCACGGGCGGCTACACCTTC.

The chain joins TRBV7-9 to TRBJ2-7; D may be TRBD2 (5 bases). The CDR3 sequence is 12 residues long. Germline V CDR1 and CDR2: SEHNR, FQNEAQ (reference sequence). V was trimmed by 10 bases and J by 2 bases, leaving 12 bases between them. In DNA, the CDR3 is TGTGCCACTATGGGAGATACCTACGAGCAGTACTTC. Translated, it gives CATMGDTYEQYF. Full variable domain (outside the CDR3, taken from reference TRBV7-9 and TRBJ2-7): DTGVSQNPRHKITKRGQNVTFRCDPISEHNRLYWYRQTLGQGPEFLTYFQNEAQLEKSRLLSDRFSAERPKGSFSTLEIQRTEQGDSAMYLCATMGDTYEQYFGPGTRLTVT.

The J gene is TRBJ2-7, the V gene TRBV29-1; TRBD1 matches at 7 bases. The trim removed 7 bases at V and 1 base at J, leaving 7 bases unmatched. Germline assignment: CDR1 SQVTM and CDR2 ANQGSEA. The CDR3 contains 13 residues. The CDR3: CSAGQAPSYEQYF. The CDR3 coding sequence is TGCAGCGCCGGACAGGCACCTTCCTACGAGCAGTACTTC.

This clone appeared once. The chain recombines TRBV6-6 with TRBJ2-7; 12 bases match TRBD1. Germline CDR1 and CDR2: MNHNY and SVGAGI (reference sequence). This CDR3 has 14 amino acids. V dropped 5 bases and J dropped 5; count of bases not matched to a gene: 4. CDR3 nucleotides: TGTGCCAGCAGTACCGGGACAGGGGGCGACGAGCAGTACTTC. Its protein product is CASSTGTGGDEQYF.

V gene TRBV5-4 combines with J gene TRBJ2-5; D is unresolved. This CDR3 is built from 16 residues. Trimming cost V 4 bases and J 2 bases, with 18 bases left between them. The germline gives CDR1 SGHNT, CDR2 YYREEE (reference sequence). CDR3 DNA sequence: TGTGCCAGCAGCCGAACGGGTCCCCCGGATCAAGAGACCCAGTACTTC. Its protein product is CASSRTGPPDQETQYF.